The 11 T cell receptor beta chains in this list originate from one sample, sequenced in a study of blood T cell repertoires in COVID-19. Using immunoSEQ multiplex PCR, the repertoire was profiled, and TCRdb retains in-frame clones only, with some absent. Here the sample spans a few hundred thousand clones, around nine tenths being singletons. The sample consisted of peripheral blood. The receptors shown here come from a young man with active or convalescent COVID-19.

The V and J genes are TRBV10-3 and TRBJ2-2; possible D gene TRBD1, 6 bases. V lost 6 bases and J lost 4, with 15 bases in between. Germline CDR1 ENHRY, CDR2 SYGVKD. The CDR3 is 15 amino acids. The CDR3: CAISDYRDGTGELFF. In nucleotides, the CDR3 is TGTGCCATCAGCGACTACAGGGACGGCACCGGGGAGCTGTTTTTT.

The chain links TRBV11-3 to TRBJ2-1; 11 bases fit TRBD2. Germline values: CDR1 SGHNT, CDR2 YENEEA. The V gene end was trimmed by 2 bases and the J gene end by 4 bases; junction bases not matched to a gene: 7. This CDR3 has 17 amino acids. The CDR3 nucleotides read TGTGCCAGCAGCTTATCTTCCCGACTAGCGGGGTACAATGAGCAGTTCTTC. Translation: CASSLSSRLAGYNEQFF.

This chain joins TRBV9 and TRBJ1-3; a possible D gene is TRBD1 (5 bases). Per germline, CDR1 SGDLS and CDR2 YYNGEE. The CDR3 is 14 amino acids. V lost 2 bases to trimming and J lost 4 bases, with 10 bases between them. The CDR3 loop is CASSVGHGGNTIYF. CDR3 nucleotides: TGTGCCAGCAGCGTCGGACACGGGGGAAACACCATATATTTT.

The rearrangement uses TRBV9 and TRBJ1-2; 10 positions agree with TRBD1. The CDR3 is 16 residues long. The V gene's germline CDR1 is SGDLS and CDR2 YYNGEE. V gave up 2 bases and J gave up 8 bases; unmatched junction bases: 12. The CDR3 DNA sequence: TGTGCCAGCAGCGTCGGGACAGGGGAGGACCCGGGGGGCTACACCTTC. Translation: CASSVGTGEDPGGYTF. Full variable domain (rest looked up from reference TRBV9 and TRBJ1-2): DSGVTQTPKHLITATGQRVTLRCSPRSGDLSVYWYQQSLDQGLQFLIQYYNGEERAKGNILERFSAQQFPDLHSELNLSSLELGDSALYFCASSVGTGEDPGGYTFGSGTRLTVV.

This clone was seen just once. The rearrangement joins TRBV9 to TRBJ1-5; TRBD1 aligns across 8 bases. Germline CDR1 SGDLS, CDR2 YYNGEE. The CDR3 extends over 15 amino acids. The V gene end was trimmed by 2 bases and the J gene end by 5 bases; junction bases not matched to a gene: 6. The CDR3 region has the DNA TGTGCCAGCAGCGTTCTCACAGGGGGAGATCAGCCCCAGCATTTT. Translating gives CASSVLTGGDQPQHF.

In DNA form, the CDR3 reads TGTGCCAGCAGTGAATATGCCGGGAGTGAAGCTTTCTTT. Protein: CASSEYAGSEAFF. This rearrangement joins TRBV25-1 to TRBJ1-1, with D unresolved. In germline, CDR1 is MGHDK, CDR2 SYGVNS. This CDR3 has 13 residues. Trimming removed 0 bases at V and 7 bases at J, with 9 bases between.

With respect to this clone: Other DNA sequences from this sample encode an identical CDR3 as well. This chain uses TRBV6-5 with TRBJ2-1, with TRBD1 matching over 7 bases. The CDR3 extends over 13 amino acids. V dropped 6 bases and J dropped 7; count of bases not matched to a gene: 6. Germline V CDR1 and CDR2: MNHEY, SVGAGI. CDR3 DNA sequence: TGTGCCAGCAGCCCGACAGGGCTGAATGAGCAGTTCTTC. This gives the protein CASSPTGLNEQFF.

The chain employs TRBV11-2 and TRBJ2-7; 7 nucleotides match TRBD2. Germline V gene sequence: CDR1 SGHAT, CDR2 FQNNGV. This CDR3 contains 15 residues. Germline trimming cut 1 base from V and 3 bases from J; bases unmatched to any gene: 6. The CDR3 nucleotides are TGTGCCAGCAGCTTAGGTGGGGGGGAGATCTACGAGCAGTACTTC. Protein sequence: CASSLGGGEIYEQYF.

This rearrangement joins TRBV19 to TRBJ2-2; a weak D match, TRBD1 (5 bases). Germline V lookup: CDR1 LNHDA, CDR2 SQIVND (reference sequence). V was pared by 6 bases and J by 5 bases, with 13 bases between. The CDR3 has 14 residues. The CDR3 bases are TGTGCCAGTAGGCTAACCGCAGGGACCGGGGAGCTGTTTTTT. Translating it yields CASRLTAGTGELFF.

The CDR3, as DNA: TGCAGCGTTGAAGTAGCGGGGGAGGGATCCGATGAAAAACTGTTTTTT. Amino acid sequence: CSVEVAGEGSDEKLFF. The chain links TRBV29-1 to TRBJ1-4; D is perhaps TRBD1 (5 bases). The CDR3 covers 16 residues. Per germline, CDR1 SQVTM and CDR2 ANQGSEA. The germline V and J ends were trimmed by 1 base and 6 bases, with 18 bases remaining between them.

The chain joins TRBV11-2 to TRBJ2-7; 10 bases fit TRBD1. This CDR3 is built from 16 residues. The trim removed 4 bases at V and 3 bases at J, leaving 9 bases unmatched. Germline V gene lookup returns CDR1 SGHAT and CDR2 FQNNGV. CDR3 region: CASSSTTGGLLYEQYF. The CDR3 bases are TGTGCCAGCAGCTCGACGACAGGGGGCTTGCTCTACGAGCAGTACTTC.